The 28 T cell receptor beta chains presented below share a single source sample, sequenced in a study of CD8 T cells in Susac syndrome. Random hexamers primed reverse transcription of 0.5 to 1 ug RNA. TCRdb independently ran MiXCR on the immunoSEQ multiplex PCR reads; one entry per CDR3 protein. The sample has about 300,000 distinct CDR3 sequences, 65% to 90% seen once; the top ten hold roughly 0.22%. Sequencing was done on a sample of CD8+ T cells from PBMCs. The receptors originated from a human donor with multiple sclerosis.

The rearrangement links TRBV27 to TRBJ2-1; 11 bases map to TRBD2. The CDR3 spans 14 residues. Trimming took 9 bases from V and 4 from J; bases not matched to a gene: 5. Germline V gives CDR1 MNHEY, CDR2 SMNVEV (reference sequence). CDR3 amino acids: CASGLAGSYNEQFF. Here the CDR3 DNA reads TGTGCCAGTGGACTAGCGGGTAGTTACAATGAGCAGTTCTTC.

The chain links TRBV12-3 or TRBV12-4 to TRBJ1-1; 7 nucleotides line up with TRBD1. The V gene end was trimmed by 8 bases and the J gene end by 5 bases; junction bases not matched to a gene: 5. The CDR3 extends over 12 amino acids. The CDR3 DNA sequence: TGTGCCAGCCAACCAGGGGGGACTGAAGCTTTCTTT. This translates into CASQPGGTEAFF.

The chain links TRBV6-5 to TRBJ2-2; a weak D match, TRBD1 (6 bases). The germline V gene encodes CDR1 MNHEY and CDR2 SVGAGI. This CDR3 contains 19 residues. Trimming took 7 bases from V and 4 from J, leaving 28 bases between them. The CDR3 spells CASIFFRDTFYWVTGELFF. CDR3 DNA: TGTGCCAGCATTTTTTTCCGGGACACGTTTTATTGGGTCACCGGGGAGCTGTTTTTT.

The rearrangement joins TRBV20-1 to TRBJ2-7; possible D gene TRBD1, 6 bases. The germline gives CDR1 DFQATT, CDR2 SNEGSKA (reference sequence). The CDR3 covers 11 residues. V dropped 5 bases and J dropped 6 bases, with 11 bases sitting between them. The CDR3 sequence is CSARQASEQYF. CDR3 sequence (DNA): TGCAGTGCTCGACAGGCTAGCGAGCAGTACTTC.

The CDR3 sequence: CASSSDSENTGELFF. The CDR3 bases are TGTGCCAGCAGCTCGGACAGCGAGAACACCGGGGAGCTGTTTTTT. This chain joins TRBV7-9 and TRBJ2-2, with a weak D call TRBD1 (6 bases). Germline V gene lookup returns CDR1 SEHNR and CDR2 FQNEAQ (reference sequence). Between the trimmed V and J ends, which lost 4 bases and 1 base, there was a span of 10 bases. This CDR3 is built from 15 residues.

The CDR3 protein is CASTTHSNQPQHF. CDR3 bases: TGTGCCAGTACGACTCATAGCAATCAGCCCCAGCATTTT. The genes are TRBV19 and TRBJ1-5; no definite D call. Germline CDR1 reads LNHDA; CDR2 reads SQIVND (reference sequence). V was cut by 7 bases and J by 0 bases, with 7 bases left in between. The CDR3 has 13 amino acids.

This chain links TRBV7-2 with TRBJ2-7, with a weak D call TRBD1 (5 bases). CDR1 SGHTA and CDR2 FQGNSA come from the germline V gene. The V and J ends lost 1 base and 0 bases respectively, with 16 bases between them. The CDR3 contains 17 residues. CDR3 coding DNA: TGTGCCAGCAGCTTAGAGGTGGGGCGTTCTAGCTCCTACGAGCAGTACTTC. Translating it yields CASSLEVGRSSSYEQYF. Full variable domain (rest looked up from reference TRBV7-2 and TRBJ2-7): GAGVSQSPSNKVTEKGKDVELRCDPISGHTALYWYRQSLGQGLEFLIYFQGNSAPDKSGLPSDRFSAERTGGSVSTLTIQRTQQEDSAVYLCASSLEVGRSSSYEQYFGPGTRLTVT.

CDR3 sequence reads: CASGAGQSYEQYF. CDR3 bases: TGTGCCAGCGGGGCGGGGCAGTCCTACGAGCAGTACTTC. This rearrangement joins TRBV28 to TRBJ2-7, with a tentative D call TRBD2 (6 bases). This CDR3 comprises 13 residues. CDR1 is MDHEN and CDR2 is SYDVKM in the germline V gene. The V end lost 8 bases, the J end lost 1 base, and 12 bases lay between the germline ends.

The chain carries TRBV7-9 and TRBJ1-1; TRBD1 aligns across 7 bases. The trim removed 6 bases at V and 6 bases at J, leaving 10 bases unmatched. CDR3 length: 14 amino acids. CDR1 and CDR2 from the germline V gene are SEHNR and FQNEAQ (reference sequence). CDR3 residues: CASRPPTGWAEAFF. The CDR3 nucleotides read TGTGCCAGCAGACCCCCGACAGGGTGGGCTGAAGCTTTCTTT. Using reference TRBV7-9 and TRBJ1-1 for the parts outside the CDR3, the full variable domain is DTGVSQNPRHKITKRGQNVTFRCDPISEHNRLYWYRQTLGQGPEFLTYFQNEAQLEKSRLLSDRFSAERPKGSFSTLEIQRTEQGDSAMYLCASRPPTGWAEAFFGQGTRLTVV.

The chain is built from TRBV12-3 or TRBV12-4 and TRBJ2-2; no definite D call. The CDR3 loop spans 12 amino acids. The ends were cut back, 7 bases at V and 2 bases at J, with 5 bases in the middle. CDR3 in amino acids: CASNYNTGELFF. The CDR3, as DNA: TGTGCCAGCAACTATAACACCGGGGAGCTGTTTTTT.

The chain links TRBV27 to TRBJ2-7; D uncertain. The CDR3 runs 14 residues. CDR1 is MNHEY and CDR2 is SMNVEV in the germline V gene (reference sequence). The germline V and J ends were trimmed by 1 base and 2 bases, with 9 bases remaining between them. CDR3 sequence: CASSLYERPYEQYF. The CDR3, as DNA: TGTGCCAGCAGTTTATACGAGCGACCCTACGAGCAGTACTTC.

V usage is TRBV30 and J usage is TRBJ1-2; D is ambiguous. The CDR3 runs 13 residues. V lost 3 bases to trimming and J lost 7 bases, with 15 bases between them. From germline, CDR1 is GTSNPN and CDR2 SVGIG (reference sequence). The CDR3 here is CAWSEVSGAGYTF. The CDR3, as DNA: TGTGCCTGGAGCGAGGTTTCGGGAGCTGGCTACACCTTC.

The chain employs TRBV4-3 and TRBJ2-5, with TRBD2 matching over 8 bases. V was pared by 3 bases and J by 2 bases, with 11 bases of the junction left unmatched. The CDR3 spans 17 residues. Germline V gene sequence: CDR1 LGHNA, CDR2 YSLEER. The chain's CDR3 is CASSHTYGSGEQETQYF. CDR3 nucleotides: TGCGCCAGCAGCCACACGTACGGTAGCGGGGAACAAGAGACCCAGTACTTC.

This rearrangement joins TRBV9 to TRBJ2-3; tentative D call: TRBD1 (5 bases). Trimming took 0 bases from V and 2 from J, leaving 7 bases between them. The CDR3 has 14 residues. Germline loops: CDR1 SGDLS, CDR2 YYNGEE. Here the CDR3 reads CASSVVDNTDTQYF. The DNA for the CDR3 is TGTGCCAGCAGCGTAGTGGACAACACAGATACGCAGTATTTT.

This sequence joins TRBV20-1 and TRBJ2-2; no clear D gene. V lost 5 bases to trimming and J lost 5 bases, with 6 bases between them. CDR1 is DFQATT and CDR2 is SNEGSKA in the germline V gene (reference sequence). CDR3 size: 11 residues. CDR3 in amino acids: CSAWRTGELFF. The CDR3 DNA is TGCAGTGCTTGGCGGACCGGGGAGCTGTTTTTT.

The chain has TRBV7-9 and TRBJ2-3; D not resolved. Per the germline V gene, CDR1 is SEHNR and CDR2 is FQNEAQ (reference sequence). CDR3 length equals 14 residues. Trimming pared 5 bases from V and 4 bases from J, leaving 13 bases between. The chain's CDR3 is CASSPPAGPDTQYF. The CDR3 nucleotides read TGTGCCAGCAGCCCGCCAGCCGGTCCAGATACGCAGTATTTT. Based on the CDR3 plus reference TRBV7-9 and TRBJ2-3, the full variable domain is DTGVSQNPRHKITKRGQNVTFRCDPISEHNRLYWYRQTLGQGPEFLTYFQNEAQLEKSRLLSDRFSAERPKGSFSTLEIQRTEQGDSAMYLCASSPPAGPDTQYFGPGTRLTVL.

This clonotype showed up just a few times. V gene TRBV13 combines with J gene TRBJ2-7; D remains ambiguous. There are 14 residues in the CDR3. Trimming pared 0 bases from V and 2 bases from J, leaving 8 bases between. Per the germline V gene, CDR1 is PRHDT and CDR2 is FYEKMQ (reference sequence). The DNA for the CDR3 is TGTGCCAGCAGCTTAGGAGCAGAAACCTACGAGCAGTACTTC. Translating it yields CASSLGAETYEQYF.

This chain connects TRBV6-5 to TRBJ2-2; 9 bases line up with TRBD2. This CDR3 spans 17 amino acids. J lost 4 bases, V lost 2 bases, and 8 bases had no gene match. In germline, CDR1 is MNHEY, CDR2 SVGAGI. The DNA for the CDR3 is TGTGCCAGCAGTTACGGGGTAGCGGGAGTAGGCACCGGGGAGCTGTTTTTT. Encoded protein: CASSYGVAGVGTGELFF.

V is TRBV28 and J is TRBJ2-7; no clear D gene. Germline assignment: CDR1 MDHEN and CDR2 SYDVKM. The CDR3 runs to 13 residues. V dropped 6 bases and J dropped 2 bases, with 11 bases sitting between them. The CDR3, as DNA: TGTGCCAGCAGCCATACTATAACCTACGAGCAGTACTTC. It translates to CASSHTITYEQYF.

The rearrangement joins TRBV5-1 to TRBJ2-3; 8 bases line up with TRBD2. V shed 4 bases and J 5 bases; nucleotides not matched to a gene: 9. The CDR3 has 15 amino acids. Germline CDR1 is SGHRS and CDR2 is YFSETQ. CDR3 loop: CASSLTSGGRDTQYF. In DNA form, the CDR3 reads TGCGCCAGCAGCCTCACTAGCGGAGGGAGAGATACGCAGTATTTT.

CDR3 nucleotide sequence: TGTGCCAGCAGTGGAGACCTCTCCTCCTACGAGCAGTACTTC. Amino acid sequence: CASSGDLSSYEQYF. The chain couples TRBV6-2 or TRBV6-3 to TRBJ2-7; D remains ambiguous. The CDR3 is 14 amino acids. Germline-derived CDR1 and CDR2 are MNHEY and SVGEGT. V was clipped by 5 bases and J by 0 bases, with 11 bases between them.

This chain links TRBV4-3 with TRBJ2-3, with 7 nucleotides matching TRBD2. The CDR3 spans 16 residues. The germline CDR1 and CDR2 sequences are LGHNA and YSLEER. V gave up 3 bases and J gave up 5 bases; unmatched junction bases: 11. The CDR3 DNA sequence: TGCGCCAGCAGCCAGTCGTGGCGGGAGTGGGGAGATACGCAGTATTTT. Protein sequence: CASSQSWREWGDTQYF.

This rearrangement joins TRBV28 to TRBJ2-1; D call uncertain. This CDR3 has 14 amino acids. The V end lost 5 bases, the J end lost 2 bases, and 10 bases lay between the germline ends. Germline CDR1 reads MDHEN; CDR2 reads SYDVKM. The CDR3 protein is CASSILRAYNEQFF. For the CDR3, the DNA is TGTGCCAGCAGTATCCTCCGAGCCTACAATGAGCAGTTCTTC.

The V and J genes are TRBV20-1 and TRBJ2-2; D is perhaps TRBD1 (7 bases). This CDR3 region has 15 residues. In germline, CDR1 is DFQATT, CDR2 SNEGSKA (reference sequence). The V and J ends lost 6 bases and 5 bases respectively, with 19 bases between them. The CDR3: CSATARGVSTGELFF. Here the CDR3 DNA reads TGCAGTGCGACCGCCAGGGGGGTCAGTACCGGGGAGCTGTTTTTT.

V and J are TRBV6-5 and TRBJ2-2; no definite D call. The V end lost 2 bases, the J end lost 4 bases, and 8 bases lay between the germline ends. CDR3 length: 14 amino acids. Looked up from germline, CDR1 is MNHEY and CDR2 is SVGAGI. DNA for the CDR3: TGTGCCAGCAGTTACAGCCCACCCACCGGGGAGCTGTTTTTT. It is translated as CASSYSPPTGELFF.

This chain joins TRBV10-3 and TRBJ2-7; no clear D. The V gene lost 3 bases and the J gene lost 0 bases, with 12 bases spanning the gap. This CDR3 is 15 amino acids long. Germline-derived CDR1 and CDR2 are ENHRY and SYGVKD. The chain's CDR3 is CAISDPGRLSYEQYF. The CDR3 DNA follows: TGTGCCATCAGTGATCCGGGCCGCCTCTCCTACGAGCAGTACTTC.

V is TRBV3-1 and J is TRBJ2-3; 7 bases agree with TRBD2. The CDR3 runs 20 residues. Unmatched junction bases numbered 16, after V lost 0 bases and J lost 1 base. Per the germline V gene, CDR1 is LGHDT and CDR2 is YNNKEL (reference sequence). The CDR3 sequence: CASSQDFILGAGEGTDTQYF. The CDR3 nucleotides read TGTGCCAGCAGCCAAGATTTTATCCTCGGGGCGGGAGAAGGCACAGATACGCAGTATTTT.

This clonotype came up a few times. The chain has TRBV20-1 and TRBJ2-7; 11 positions match TRBD2. Germline V lookup: CDR1 DFQATT, CDR2 SNEGSKA (reference sequence). The V and J ends lost 0 bases and 4 bases, in that order; junction bases with no gene match: 2. This CDR3 comprises 14 residues. This CDR3 is CSARERLAGYEQYF. The CDR3 DNA reads TGCAGTGCTAGAGAGAGACTAGCGGGATACGAGCAGTACTTC.